The clone carrying this TCR beta chain was seen more than once but under ten times. These data are taken from a study of technical replicates of blood from several donors. V was clipped by 4 bases and J by 0 bases, with 16 bases between them. The V gene's germline CDR1 is KGHSH and CDR2 LQKENI. The CDR3 has 16 residues. Sequenced by immunoSEQ multiplex PCR; TCRdb stores in-frame clones only, minus some. This sample has tens of thousands of clones, with around 94% found just once. The chain uses TRBV18 and TRBJ2-7; no clear D gene. The sequenced sample was T cells isolated from PBMCs. The source of this sequence is a human donor in good health. The CDR3 sequence is CASSRIAETSSYEQYF. CDR3 in DNA: TGTGCCAGCTCACGAATCGCGGAGACCAGCTCCTACGAGCAGTACTTC.